This entry features one TCR beta chain sequence. Its antigen is not known. The data were obtained in a study of regulatory T cells in long-lasting Graves disease. According to the study, TCR beta libraries were built with iRepertoire HTBI primers and CDR3-region Arm-PCR. TCRdb called the multiplex PCR reads again in MiXCR, with one record for every CDR3 protein. This table holds 400,000 to 550,000 distinct CDR3 sequences, 15% to 20% found once. Study results and limitations: Thyroid tissue was not sampled; only peripheral blood was.

Indicated time point: newly diagnosed GD, antithyroid drugs for less than 3 months. Isolated PBMC RNA provided the starting material for the TCR library. The same data also contributed to another study, on T cells in Graves' hyperthyroidism and ophthalmopathy.

The source material was peripheral blood mononuclear cells (PBMCs), sampled at new diagnosis, from a patient treated with antithyroid drugs. This TCR was sampled from a woman aged 18-35 years with Graves disease.

Here the CDR3 reads CASSLNRVETQYF. CDR3 in DNA: TGTGCCAGCAGCTTAAATAGGGTTGAGACCCAGTACTTC. The rearrangement uses TRBV7-2 and TRBJ2-5; the D is unclear. There are 13 residues in the CDR3. Germline V lookup: CDR1 SGHTA, CDR2 FQGNSA. V gave up 2 bases and J gave up 5 bases, with 9 bases separating them.